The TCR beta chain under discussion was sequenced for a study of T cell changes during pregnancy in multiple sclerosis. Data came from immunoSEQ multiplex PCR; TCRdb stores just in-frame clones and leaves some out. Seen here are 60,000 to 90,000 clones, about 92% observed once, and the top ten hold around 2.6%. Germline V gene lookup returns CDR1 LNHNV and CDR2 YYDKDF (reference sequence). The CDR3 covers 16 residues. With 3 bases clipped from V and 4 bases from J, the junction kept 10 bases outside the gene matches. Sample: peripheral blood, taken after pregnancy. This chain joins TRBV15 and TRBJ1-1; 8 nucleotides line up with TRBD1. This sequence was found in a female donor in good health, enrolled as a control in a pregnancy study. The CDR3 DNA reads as TGTGCCACCAGCAGCCGAATCAACAGGGGGGGCACTGAAGCTTTCTTT. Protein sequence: CATSSRINRGGTEAFF.